The 10 T cell receptor beta chains given below trace back to one sample, sequenced in a study of identical twins. TCRdb used MiXCR to reprocess the 5' RACE reads, holding one entry per CDR3 protein. The data hold fewer than 500,000 distinct CDR3 sequences, with roughly an eighth observed a single time. The sample was also reused in another study, on yellow fever vaccine responses in identical twins.

Sequenced material: CD4+ T cells sorted from blood. The receptors here all came from a woman aged 18-35 years in good health.

The chain carries TRBV2 and TRBJ2-3; TRBD1 or TRBD2 may be the D gene (6 bases each). The CDR3 extends over 14 amino acids. Germline CDR1 reads SNHLY; CDR2 reads FYNNEI. With 6 bases removed from V and 5 bases from J, the gap between germline ends came to 15 bases. CDR3 amino acids: CASRLRGVLDTQYF. In nucleotides, the CDR3 is TGTGCCAGCAGATTAAGGGGGGTTCTAGATACGCAGTATTTT.

The chain couples TRBV7-9 to TRBJ2-1; 8 positions agree with TRBD2. Germline loops: CDR1 SEHNR, CDR2 FQNEAQ (reference sequence). The CDR3 runs 13 residues. The V gene end was trimmed by 10 bases and the J gene end by 7 bases; junction bases not matched to a gene: 9. The CDR3 nucleotides read TGTGCCACCCGGGGGGGGGACTCAAATGAGCAGTTCTTC. It encodes CATRGGDSNEQFF.

This clonotype appeared a few times. This rearrangement joins TRBV12-3 or TRBV12-4 to TRBJ1-5; D is perhaps TRBD1 (6 bases). V lost 3 bases to trimming and J lost 5 bases, with 11 bases between them. The CDR3 loop spans 14 amino acids. The CDR3 DNA follows: TGTGCCAGCAGTTTTCAGGGGCGAGATCAGCCCCAGCATTTT. Translation: CASSFQGRDQPQHF.

In regard to this clonotype: Without the conserved terminal phenylalanine or tryptophan, this CDR3 likely stems from a read error. V usage is TRBV11-2 and J usage is TRBJ1-5, with 8 bases that match TRBD1. The germline gives CDR1 SGHAT, CDR2 FQNNGV. The junction had 3 bases not matched to a gene; V was cut back by 3 bases and J by 5 bases. The CDR3 runs 14 residues. The CDR3 DNA is TGTGCCAGCAGCTTTCCAGGGGGCGATCAGCCCCAGCATTCT. The encoded protein is CASSFPGGDQPQHS.

This clonotype was seen a handful of times. This rearrangement joins TRBV6-1 to TRBJ2-3; 8 bases agree with TRBD2. Per germline, CDR1 MNHNS and CDR2 SASEGT. J lost 5 bases, V lost 8 bases, and 18 bases had no gene match. The CDR3 runs 17 residues. The CDR3 region is CASLPRGGFSRQDTQYF. As DNA, the CDR3 is TGTGCCAGCTTGCCCCGGGGGGGCTTTAGTAGGCAAGATACGCAGTATTTT.

The chain employs TRBV12-3 or TRBV12-4 and TRBJ2-1, with 14 bases identical to TRBD2. CDR3 size: 15 residues. V lost 7 bases to trimming and J lost 7 bases; unmatched junction nucleotides: 6. This CDR3 is CASILGLAGENEQFF. In nucleotides, the CDR3 is TGTGCCAGCATCCTGGGACTAGCGGGAGAGAATGAGCAGTTCTTC.

The chain links TRBV7-2 to TRBJ1-2; D unresolved. The V gene's germline CDR1 is SGHTA and CDR2 FQGNSA. Trimming shortened V by 4 bases and J by 4 bases, and 13 bases separated the two germline ends. This CDR3 contains 14 residues. The CDR3 spells CASSYPWDFYGYTF. The CDR3 nucleotides are TGTGCCAGCAGCTATCCCTGGGATTTCTATGGCTACACCTTC.

J is TRBJ1-1 and V is TRBV5-1; 8 bases align to TRBD1. V dropped 7 bases and J dropped 4; count of bases not matched to a gene: 9. The CDR3 is 14 amino acids. Looked up from germline, CDR1 is SGHRS and CDR2 is YFSETQ. The CDR3 region is CASGEQGVGTEAFF. CDR3 nucleotides: TGCGCCAGCGGCGAACAGGGGGTCGGCACTGAAGCTTTCTTT.

This clonotype appeared a few times. The rearrangement uses TRBV20-1 and TRBJ2-7; the match to TRBD1 covers 9 bases. J gave up 2 bases and V 3 bases, and 8 bases lay outside the gene matches. The CDR3 covers 15 residues. From germline, CDR1 is DFQATT and CDR2 SNEGSKA (reference sequence). The CDR3 sequence is CSARNFRDRAYEQYF. The CDR3 DNA is TGCAGTGCTAGGAACTTCCGGGACAGGGCCTACGAGCAGTACTTC.

The chain couples TRBV20-1 to TRBJ2-7; 15 bases fit TRBD2. The CDR3 consists of 15 residues. V shed 6 bases, J shed 5 bases, and the junction held 8 bases outside the gene matches. CDR1 is DFQATT and CDR2 is SNEGSKA in the germline V gene (reference sequence). The CDR3 reads CSAKWGLAGGHEQYF. The CDR3 coding sequence is TGCAGTGCGAAATGGGGACTAGCGGGAGGCCACGAGCAGTACTTC.